Listed here are 2 T cell receptor beta chains from one sample, sequenced in a study of breast tumors, draining lymph nodes, adjacent tissues (dated by TCRdb to the mid-2010s). Library preparation was by multiplex PCR. The sequencing machine was an Illumina HiSeq 2000. Using fastp trimming at Q25 and MiXCR clonotype assembly, TCRdb reanalyzed the public sequencing data and kept in-frame beta chains. Rows with one shared CDR3 protein collapse into an entry with the most common genes and DNA. The sample yields roughly 70,000 distinct CDR3 sequences; approximately 47% were counted once. Roughly 8.1% of the sample is in the top ten clones. The specimen sequenced was breast tumor tissue. The receptors originated from a female donor with breast cancer. Some clones in this sample may be carry-over from other donors' samples.

In the case of this clonotype: A much larger clone lies a single base off, so this may be a read error. The rearrangement uses TRBV5-5 and TRBJ2-7; D is unresolved. Germline V CDR1 and CDR2: SGHKS, YYEKEE (reference sequence). The CDR3 is 16 residues long. Here the CDR3 reads CASSFVFPRKPYEQHF. The CDR3 coding sequence is TGTGCCAGCAGCTTCGTTTTCCCCCGGAAACCCTACGAGCAGCACTTC.

This clonotype came up many times. The chain recombines TRBV11-2 with TRBJ2-3; 10 bases agree with TRBD2. The germline V gene has CDR1 SGHAT and CDR2 FQNNGV. V shed 2 bases, J shed 2 bases, and the junction held 1 base outside the gene matches. The CDR3 runs 15 residues. The chain's CDR3 is CASSLTSGATDTQYF. CDR3 DNA sequence: TGTGCCAGCAGCTTAACTAGCGGGGCCACAGATACGCAGTATTTT. Using reference TRBV11-2 and TRBJ2-3 for the parts outside the CDR3, the full variable domain is EAGVAQSPRYKIIEKRQSVAFWCNPISGHATLYWYQQILGQGPKLLIQFQNNGVVDDSQLPKDRFSAERLKGVDSTLKIQPAKLEDSAVYLCASSLTSGATDTQYFGPGTRLTVL.